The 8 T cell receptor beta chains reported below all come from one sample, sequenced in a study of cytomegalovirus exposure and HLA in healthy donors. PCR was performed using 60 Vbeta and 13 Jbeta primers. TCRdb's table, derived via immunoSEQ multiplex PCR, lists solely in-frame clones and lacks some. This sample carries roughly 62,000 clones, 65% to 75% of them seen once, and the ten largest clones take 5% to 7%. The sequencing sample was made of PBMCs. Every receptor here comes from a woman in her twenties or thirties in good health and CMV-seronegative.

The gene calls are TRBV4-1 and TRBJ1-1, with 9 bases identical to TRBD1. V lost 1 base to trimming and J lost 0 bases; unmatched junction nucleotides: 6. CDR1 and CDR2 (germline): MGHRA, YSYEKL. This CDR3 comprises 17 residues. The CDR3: CASSQVPGQGVNTEAFF. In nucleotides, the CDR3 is TGCGCCAGCAGCCAAGTCCCGGGACAGGGAGTGAACACTGAAGCTTTCTTT.

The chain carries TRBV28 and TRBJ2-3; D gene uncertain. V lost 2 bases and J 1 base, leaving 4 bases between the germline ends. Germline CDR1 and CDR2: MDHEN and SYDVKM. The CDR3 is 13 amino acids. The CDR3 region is CASSLSGTDTQYF. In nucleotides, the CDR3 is TGTGCCAGCAGTTTAAGCGGCACAGATACGCAGTATTTT.

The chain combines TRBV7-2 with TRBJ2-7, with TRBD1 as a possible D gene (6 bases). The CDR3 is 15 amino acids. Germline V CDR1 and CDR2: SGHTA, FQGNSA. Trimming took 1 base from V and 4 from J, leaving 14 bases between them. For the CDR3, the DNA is TGTGCCAGCAGCTTAGTGGTGGACGGGACATACGAGCAGTACTTC. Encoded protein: CASSLVVDGTYEQYF.

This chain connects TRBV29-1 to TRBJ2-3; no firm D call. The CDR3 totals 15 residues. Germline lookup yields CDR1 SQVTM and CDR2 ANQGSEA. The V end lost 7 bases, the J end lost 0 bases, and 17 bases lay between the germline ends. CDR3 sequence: CSGVPPTGSTDTQYF. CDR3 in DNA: TGCAGCGGGGTGCCCCCTACCGGGAGCACAGATACGCAGTATTTT.

CDR3 residues: CASSEDPRPGGYTF. CDR3 bases: TGTGCCAGCAGTGAAGACCCCCGGCCGGGGGGCTACACCTTC. This chain connects TRBV6-1 to TRBJ1-2; no clear D gene. V dropped 1 base and J dropped 8 bases, with 14 bases sitting between them. This CDR3 spans 14 amino acids. Germline CDR1 reads MNHNS; CDR2 reads SASEGT.

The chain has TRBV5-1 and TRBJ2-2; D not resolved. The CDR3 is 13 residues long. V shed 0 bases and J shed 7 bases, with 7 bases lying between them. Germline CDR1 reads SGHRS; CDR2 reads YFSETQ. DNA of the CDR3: TGCGCCAGCAGCTTGGTGTCGGGCGGGGAGCTGTTTTTT. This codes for CASSLVSGGELFF.

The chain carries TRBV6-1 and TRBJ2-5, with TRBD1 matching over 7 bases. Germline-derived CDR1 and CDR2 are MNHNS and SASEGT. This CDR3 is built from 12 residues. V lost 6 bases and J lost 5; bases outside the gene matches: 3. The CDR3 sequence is CASRAQGETQYF. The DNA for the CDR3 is TGTGCCAGCAGGGCACAGGGGGAGACCCAGTACTTC.

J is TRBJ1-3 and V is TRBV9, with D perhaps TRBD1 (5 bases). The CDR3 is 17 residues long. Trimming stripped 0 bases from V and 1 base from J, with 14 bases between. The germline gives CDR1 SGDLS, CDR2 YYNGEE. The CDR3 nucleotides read TGTGCCAGCAGCGTAGGTCCTCGACAGTATTCTGGAAACACCATATATTTT. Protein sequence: CASSVGPRQYSGNTIYF.